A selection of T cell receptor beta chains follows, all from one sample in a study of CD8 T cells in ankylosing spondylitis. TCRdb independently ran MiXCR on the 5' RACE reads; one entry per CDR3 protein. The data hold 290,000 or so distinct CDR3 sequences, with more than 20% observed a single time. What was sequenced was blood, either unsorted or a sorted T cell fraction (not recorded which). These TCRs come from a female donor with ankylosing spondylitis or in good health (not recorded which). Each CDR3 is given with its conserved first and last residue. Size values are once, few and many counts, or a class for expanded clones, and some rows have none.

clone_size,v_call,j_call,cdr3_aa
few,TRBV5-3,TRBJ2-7,CALIGQAREEKTDEQYF
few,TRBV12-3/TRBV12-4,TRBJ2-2,CASRNTGGTGELFF
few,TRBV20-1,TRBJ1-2,CSAGQGVFYTF
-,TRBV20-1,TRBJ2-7,CMTQGGAYEQYF
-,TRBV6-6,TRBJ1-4,CASRPGGREKLFF
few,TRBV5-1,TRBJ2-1,CASSLAVAGNEQFF
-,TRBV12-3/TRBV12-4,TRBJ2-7,CASSPDYPYEQYF
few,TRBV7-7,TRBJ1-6,CASSQGQPSSYNSPLHF
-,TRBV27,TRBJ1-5,CASSRHGVNQPQHF
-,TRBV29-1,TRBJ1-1,CSVSQGTEAFF
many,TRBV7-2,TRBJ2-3,CASRKGGRSTDTQYF
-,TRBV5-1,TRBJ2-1,CASSLVLAGGGEQFF
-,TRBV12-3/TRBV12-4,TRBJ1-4,CASSLSRDTANEKLFF
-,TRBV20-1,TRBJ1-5,CSARSGTQPQHF
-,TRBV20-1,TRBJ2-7,CSARDRGRGRYEQYF
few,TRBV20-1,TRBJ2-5,CSARDGGPFQETQYF
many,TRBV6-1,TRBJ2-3,CASSEGLETDTQYF
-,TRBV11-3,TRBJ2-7,CASSLGSLYEQYF
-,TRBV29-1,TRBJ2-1,CSADVRVRGQQQFF
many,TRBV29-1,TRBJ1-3,CSATTVGVGNTIYF
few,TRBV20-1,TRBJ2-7,CSANGGAGSMGSYEQYF
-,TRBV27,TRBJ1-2,CASSRLLRGTGGGYTF
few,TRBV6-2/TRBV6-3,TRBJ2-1,CASSFGNEQFF
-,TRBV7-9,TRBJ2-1,CASSLRTKSYNEQFF